This TCR beta chain derives from a study of T-cell memory formation after mild COVID-19. V lost 5 bases, J lost 4 bases, and 8 bases stayed unmatched. The CDR3 runs to 16 residues. Germline CDR1 SGHTA, CDR2 FQGTGA. 5'RACE, which relied on constant-segment primers, yielded TCR alpha and TCR beta cDNA libraries carrying sample barcodes and UMIs. TCRdb reprocessed the 5' RACE reads with MiXCR, giving one entry per CDR3 protein. The sample includes about 450,000 distinct CDR3 sequences, 23% of them seen just once. The chain recombines TRBV7-3 with TRBJ2-1; 10 positions agree with TRBD2. Material: PBMCs or a T cell subset sorted from them (not recorded which). The source is an adult woman who had mild COVID-19 (a few samples of this study predate the infection). Cell type and time point are not known. CDR3 coding DNA: TGTGCCAGCAGCCAGATTGGGACTAGCGAGTACAATGAGCAGTTCTTC. This sequence encodes CASSQIGTSEYNEQFF.